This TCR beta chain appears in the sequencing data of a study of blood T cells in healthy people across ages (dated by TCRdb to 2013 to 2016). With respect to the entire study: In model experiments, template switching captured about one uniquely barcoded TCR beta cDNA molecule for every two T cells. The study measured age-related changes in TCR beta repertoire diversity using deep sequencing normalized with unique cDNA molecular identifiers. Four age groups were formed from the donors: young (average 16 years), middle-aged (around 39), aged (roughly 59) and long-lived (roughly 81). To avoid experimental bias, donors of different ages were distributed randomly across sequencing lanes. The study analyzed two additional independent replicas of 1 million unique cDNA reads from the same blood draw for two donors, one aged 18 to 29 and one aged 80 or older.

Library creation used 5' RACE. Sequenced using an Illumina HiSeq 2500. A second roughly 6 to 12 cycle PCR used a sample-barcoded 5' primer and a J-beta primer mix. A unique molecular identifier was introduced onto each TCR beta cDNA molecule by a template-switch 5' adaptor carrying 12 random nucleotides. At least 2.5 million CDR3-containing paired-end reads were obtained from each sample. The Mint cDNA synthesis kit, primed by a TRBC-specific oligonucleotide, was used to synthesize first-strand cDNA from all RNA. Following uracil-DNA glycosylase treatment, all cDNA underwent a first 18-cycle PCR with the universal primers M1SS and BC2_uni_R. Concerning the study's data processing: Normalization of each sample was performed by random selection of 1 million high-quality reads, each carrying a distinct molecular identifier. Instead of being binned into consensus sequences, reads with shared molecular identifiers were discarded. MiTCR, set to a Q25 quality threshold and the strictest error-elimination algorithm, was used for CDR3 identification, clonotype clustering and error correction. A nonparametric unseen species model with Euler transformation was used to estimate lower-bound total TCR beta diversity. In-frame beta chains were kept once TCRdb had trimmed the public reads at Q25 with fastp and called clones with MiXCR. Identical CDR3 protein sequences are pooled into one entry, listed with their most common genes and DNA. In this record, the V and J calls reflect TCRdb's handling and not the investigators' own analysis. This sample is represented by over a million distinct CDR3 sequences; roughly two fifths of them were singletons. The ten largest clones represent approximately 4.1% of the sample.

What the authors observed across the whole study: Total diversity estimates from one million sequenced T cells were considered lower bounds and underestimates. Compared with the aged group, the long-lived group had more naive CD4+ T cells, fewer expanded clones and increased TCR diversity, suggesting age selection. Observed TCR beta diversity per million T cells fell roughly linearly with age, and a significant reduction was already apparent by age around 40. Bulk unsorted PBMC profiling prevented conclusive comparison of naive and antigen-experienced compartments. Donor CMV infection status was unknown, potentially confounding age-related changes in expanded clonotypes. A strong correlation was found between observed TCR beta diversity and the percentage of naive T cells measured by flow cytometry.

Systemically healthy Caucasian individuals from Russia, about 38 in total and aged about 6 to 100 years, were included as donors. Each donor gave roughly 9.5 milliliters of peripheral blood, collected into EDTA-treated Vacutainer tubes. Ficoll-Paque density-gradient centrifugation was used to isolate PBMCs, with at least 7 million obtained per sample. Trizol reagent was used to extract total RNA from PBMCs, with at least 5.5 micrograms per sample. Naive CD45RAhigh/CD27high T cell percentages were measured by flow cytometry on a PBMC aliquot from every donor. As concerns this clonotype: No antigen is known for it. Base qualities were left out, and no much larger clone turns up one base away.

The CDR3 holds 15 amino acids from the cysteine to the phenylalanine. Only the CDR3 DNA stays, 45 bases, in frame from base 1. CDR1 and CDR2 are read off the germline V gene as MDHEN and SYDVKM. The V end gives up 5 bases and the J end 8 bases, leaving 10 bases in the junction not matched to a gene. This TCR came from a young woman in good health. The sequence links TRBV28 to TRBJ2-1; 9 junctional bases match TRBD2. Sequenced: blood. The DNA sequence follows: TGTGCCAGCAGTAGCGGGGGGCTTCTTCCGGATGAGCAGTTCTTC. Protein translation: CASSSGGLLPDEQFF.